This T cell receptor (beta chain) was found in a study of blood T cell repertoires in COVID-19. About the study: Specimens from acute and convalescent COVID-19 originated in the United States, Italy and Spain. T cells, B-cell-depleted T cells, or PBMCs provided the cDNA or gDNA that served as material.

The repertoire was sequenced with immunoSEQ multiplex PCR; TCRdb's copy has only in-frame clones and lacks some. The profile shows over 100,000 clones, roughly 76% of them singletons. The V gene lost 6 bases and the J gene lost 0 bases, with 11 bases spanning the gap. The germline CDR1 and CDR2 sequences are MNHEY and SMNVEV (reference sequence). The CDR3 extends over 14 amino acids. The rearrangement links TRBV27 to TRBJ1-2; D remains ambiguous. Material: peripheral blood. This TCR derives from a human donor in a cohort sampled during active COVID-19. CDR3 sequence: CASRAAGSNYGYTF. The DNA for the CDR3 is TGTGCCAGCAGGGCCGCCGGGTCTAACTATGGCTACACCTTC.